The 23 T cell receptor beta chains presented below share a single source sample, sequenced in a study of T-cell reconstitution after alpha-beta-depleted transplantation in children. TCRbeta library construction was performed incorporating unique molecular identifiers. TCRdb re-analysed the PCR reads in MiXCR, keeping a single row per CDR3 protein. The sample gives approximately 420,000 distinct CDR3 sequences, roughly 10% of which show up once; roughly 5% is in the top ten. Sample: PBMCs from the stem cell graft donor, taken from the stem cell graft. These receptors came from a human donor who donated a stem cell graft to a child with acute myeloid leukemia.

This clonotype showed up just a few times. The chain is built from TRBV11-2 and TRBJ2-3, with 7 positions matching TRBD2. CDR1 is SGHAT, CDR2 FQNNGV, per germline. J was trimmed by 6 bases and V by 5 bases; bases with no gene match: 8. The CDR3 consists of 14 residues. In DNA form, the CDR3 reads TGTGCCAGCAGCCCACTAGCGATTAGGGATACGCAGTATTTT. Residues: CASSPLAIRDTQYF. Filled out from reference TRBV11-2 and TRBJ2-3, the complete variable domain reads EAGVAQSPRYKIIEKRQSVAFWCNPISGHATLYWYQQILGQGPKLLIQFQNNGVVDDSQLPKDRFSAERLKGVDSTLKIQPAKLEDSAVYLCASSPLAIRDTQYFGPGTRLTVL.

The table lists this clonotype with many counts. The chain is built from TRBV7-2 and TRBJ2-1, with D maybe TRBD2 (5 bases). The CDR3 is 15 amino acids. Trimming stripped 2 bases from V and 4 bases from J, with 12 bases between. Per germline, CDR1 SGHTA and CDR2 FQGNSA. Here the CDR3 DNA reads TGTGCCAGCAGCTTATCGGTTAGCGAGTACAATGAGCAGTTCTTC. Translation: CASSLSVSEYNEQFF.

There are a few counts of this clonotype. The J gene is TRBJ1-2, the V gene TRBV7-9, with D perhaps matching TRBD1 (6 bases). Germline loops: CDR1 SEHNR, CDR2 FQNEAQ (reference sequence). The V and J ends lost 1 base and 8 bases respectively, with 14 bases between them. CDR3 length: 14 amino acids. This CDR3 reads CASSLDNRAEGYTF. CDR3 sequence (DNA): TGTGCCAGCAGCTTAGACAACAGGGCGGAAGGCTACACCTTC.

This clonotype was detected many times. This chain joins TRBV18 and TRBJ1-4; possibly TRBD1 for D (5 bases). Looked up from germline, CDR1 is KGHSH and CDR2 is LQKENI. V lost 4 bases, J lost 6 bases, and 18 bases lay in between. The CDR3 runs 16 residues. For the CDR3, the DNA is TGTGCCAGCTCACTAGATCCTGACATGGGGGATGAAAAACTGTTTTTT. It codes for CASSLDPDMGDEKLFF.

This clonotype was seen more than once but under ten times. J is TRBJ2-1 and V is TRBV11-2, with TRBD2 matching 11 bases. The junction had 8 bases not matched to a gene; V was cut back by 1 base and J by 3 bases. Germline-derived CDR1 and CDR2 are SGHAT and FQNNGV. This CDR3 is 18 amino acids long. The chain's CDR3 is CASSLGALAGEGYNEQFF. The CDR3 DNA reads as TGTGCCAGCAGCTTAGGAGCACTAGCGGGAGAAGGCTACAATGAGCAGTTCTTC.

The chain employs TRBV7-2 and TRBJ2-5; tentative D call: TRBD1 (5 bases). This CDR3 has 13 residues. The V gene lost 1 base and the J gene lost 7 bases, with 10 bases spanning the gap. Germline CDR1 is SGHTA and CDR2 is FQGNSA. Written as DNA, the CDR3 is TGTGCCAGCAGCTTAGGGTCCCAGGGGACCCAGTACTTC. It specifies CASSLGSQGTQYF.

The sample holds many counts of this clonotype. The V call is TRBV20-1, the J call TRBJ2-3; 9 nucleotides match TRBD1. V was clipped by 6 bases and J by 2 bases; unmatched bases: 6. Germline V lookup: CDR1 DFQATT, CDR2 SNEGSKA (reference sequence). There are 14 residues in the CDR3. CDR3 DNA: TGCAGTGCGAACAGGGGGCGACCCACAGATACGCAGTATTTT. The encoded protein is CSANRGRPTDTQYF.

This clonotype occurred a few times. This chain links TRBV7-9 with TRBJ2-3, with D possibly being TRBD2 (6 bases). V was cut by 11 bases and J by 5 bases, with 14 bases left in between. This CDR3 region has 12 residues. Germline V lookup: CDR1 SEHNR, CDR2 FQNEAQ (reference sequence). CDR3 DNA sequence: TGTGCCGACCGGGGGATGGGAGATACGCAGTATTTT. Its protein is CADRGMGDTQYF.

This clonotype has just a few counts. This chain links TRBV4-1 with TRBJ1-5; maybe TRBD1 (5 bases). The germline V and J ends were trimmed by 3 bases and 4 bases, with 10 bases remaining between them. The CDR3 spans 14 residues. The germline V gene encodes CDR1 MGHRA and CDR2 YSYEKL. This CDR3 is CASSQIGGNQPQHF. In DNA form, the CDR3 reads TGCGCCAGCAGCCAGATCGGGGGGAATCAGCCCCAGCATTTT.

This clonotype was seen only a few times. V usage is TRBV5-1 and J usage is TRBJ2-5, with D maybe TRBD2 (6 bases). The V gene's germline CDR1 is SGHRS and CDR2 YFSETQ. Trimming removed 4 bases at V and 5 bases at J, with 24 bases between. This CDR3 has 17 residues. In DNA, the CDR3 is TGCGCCAGCAGCCCGACTAGTGCCATTAGAGAATGGGAGACCCAGTACTTC. This sequence encodes CASSPTSAIREWETQYF. The full variable domain, its missing parts supplied by reference TRBV5-1 and TRBJ2-5, is KAGVTQTPRYLIKTRGQQVTLSCSPISGHRSVSWYQQTPGQGLQFLFEYFSETQRNKGNFPGRFSGRQFSNSRSEMNVSTLELGDSALYLCASSPTSAIREWETQYFGPGTRLLVL.

The rearrangement links TRBV7-3 to TRBJ2-1; possibly TRBD1 or TRBD2 for D (6 bases each). In germline, CDR1 is SGHTA, CDR2 FQGTGA. V lost 0 bases, J lost 5 bases, and 17 bases lay in between. This CDR3 has 17 amino acids. CDR3: CASSLTLSAEGDNEQFF. CDR3 bases: TGTGCCAGCAGCTTAACGTTATCGGCGGAGGGGGACAATGAGCAGTTCTTC.

The rearrangement joins TRBV6-5 to TRBJ2-7; 8 positions match TRBD1. The CDR3 length is 14 residues. V shed 2 bases and J 5 bases; nucleotides not matched to a gene: 5. The V gene's germline CDR1 is MNHEY and CDR2 SVGAGI. This CDR3 reads CASSYGQGADEQYF. The CDR3 DNA is TGTGCCAGCAGTTACGGGCAGGGGGCGGACGAGCAGTACTTC.

V is TRBV15 and J is TRBJ2-3; TRBD1 agrees at 9 bases. CDR1 and CDR2 (germline): LNHNV, YYDKDF (reference sequence). This CDR3 spans 14 amino acids. The V gene end was trimmed by 5 bases and the J gene end by 6 bases; junction bases not matched to a gene: 6. This CDR3 reads CATSYRTGVDTQYF. The CDR3 bases are TGTGCCACCAGCTATCGGACAGGGGTGGATACGCAGTATTTT.

This clonotype was seen at least ten times. The rearrangement links TRBV10-2 to TRBJ2-5; D gene uncertain. The CDR3 sequence is 16 residues long. CDR1 and CDR2 from the germline V gene are WSHSY and SAAADI. V dropped 3 bases and J dropped 4 bases, with 18 bases sitting between them. The CDR3 here is CASSELPGPIVETQYF. CDR3 sequence (DNA): TGCGCCAGCAGTGAACTTCCAGGACCCATCGTAGAGACCCAGTACTTC.

The rearrangement links TRBV7-2 to TRBJ2-1; D remains ambiguous. Germline values: CDR1 SGHTA, CDR2 FQGNSA. With 1 base removed from V and 9 bases from J, the gap between germline ends came to 13 bases. CDR3 size: 14 residues. This chain's CDR3 is CASSLDLGPSEQFF. The CDR3 nucleotides are TGTGCCAGCAGCTTAGATCTAGGCCCAAGTGAGCAGTTCTTC.

Worth noting for this clonotype: The germline gene is not matched at one end of the junction; a read error may be the cause. The chain couples TRBV2 to TRBJ1-5; tentatively, D is TRBD1 (5 bases). Per the germline V gene, CDR1 is SNHLY and CDR2 is FYNNEI. The CDR3 has 15 amino acids. CDR3 loop: CTSCLDGHSNQPQHF. The CDR3 nucleotides read TGTACCAGCTGTTTAGACGGACATAGCAATCAGCCCCAGCATTTT.

With regard to this clonotype: One junction end does not reproduce the germline sequence, and a read error may be involved. The chain carries TRBV7-7 and TRBJ2-5, with D perhaps TRBD2 (6 bases). This CDR3 comprises 15 residues. Germline V gives CDR1 SSHAT, CDR2 FNYEAQ (reference sequence). In nucleotides, the CDR3 is TGTGCTAGCAGCTTAGTAGGGCTAGCGTCGGAGACCCAGTACTTC. Protein sequence: CASSLVGLASETQYF.

There are a few counts of this clonotype. The rearrangement joins TRBV12-3 or TRBV12-4 to TRBJ2-4; D not resolved. Trimming left V 6 bases short and J 9 bases short, with 0 bases between. The length of the CDR3 is 8 residues. The CDR3 is CASSIQYF. The CDR3 DNA follows: TGTGCCAGCAGCATTCAGTACTTC.

This clonotype was found a few times. The chain joins TRBV29-1 to TRBJ2-5; 14 nucleotides line up with TRBD2. With V trimmed by 6 bases and J by 5 bases, 2 bases remained unmatched. CDR3 length: 13 residues. Germline CDR1 and CDR2: SQVTM and ANQGSEA. CDR3 bases: TGCAGCGTGACTAGCGGGGGGGTTGAGACCCAGTACTTC. Its translation is CSVTSGGVETQYF. Filled out from reference TRBV29-1 and TRBJ2-5, the complete variable domain reads SAVISQKPSRDICQRGTSLTIQCQVDSQVTMMFWYRQQPGQSLTLIATANQGSEATYESGFVIDKFPISRPNLTFSTLTVSNMSPEDSSIYLCSVTSGGVETQYFGPGTRLLVL.

The V and J genes are TRBV4-2 and TRBJ2-5; D possibly uses TRBD1 or TRBD2 (7 bases each). Trimming pared 2 bases from V and 10 bases from J, leaving 20 bases between. This CDR3 has 15 residues. Per the germline V gene, CDR1 is LGHNA and CDR2 is YNFKEQ. The CDR3 DNA sequence: TGTGCCAGCAGCCAATCAGGGGGACGGGGGAGGGACCAGTACTTC. Translation gives CASSQSGGRGRDQYF.

This clonotype came up a few times. A much larger clone sits a single nucleotide away, making a read error possible. This chain joins TRBV20-1 and TRBJ2-2; the D call may be TRBD1 or TRBD2 (5 bases each). CDR3 length: 13 residues. Per germline, CDR1 DFQATT and CDR2 SNEGSKA (reference sequence). CDR3 amino acids: CSARGTGPGELCF. CDR3 nucleotides: TGCAGTGCTAGAGGGACGGGGCCCGGGGAGCTGTGTTTT.

V and J are TRBV10-3 and TRBJ2-3, with D perhaps matching TRBD1 (7 bases). The CDR3 consists of 18 residues. V was cut by 6 bases and J by 6 bases, with 28 bases left in between. Germline lookup yields CDR1 ENHRY and CDR2 SYGVKD. CDR3 in amino acids: CAIREGLWWTGAVDTQYF. The DNA of the CDR3 is TGTGCCATCAGGGAGGGTCTCTGGTGGACAGGCGCTGTGGATACGCAGTATTTT.

This clonotype was picked up a small number of times. The chain combines TRBV11-2 with TRBJ2-1; unclear D gene. Trimming took 5 bases from V and 7 from J, leaving 18 bases between them. Per the germline V gene, CDR1 is SGHAT and CDR2 is FQNNGV. CDR3 length equals 15 residues. The CDR3 nucleotides are TGTGCCAGCAGCGGGGTACAAGGGTGGTTGAATGAGCAGTTCTTC. As protein: CASSGVQGWLNEQFF.